This entry describes one T cell receptor beta chain. J was trimmed by 2 bases and V by 4 bases; bases with no gene match: 3. Germline CDR1 is SGHRS and CDR2 is YFSETQ. This CDR3 has 16 residues. Per the authors' pipeline: Estimation of nucleated cell counts was performed using reference gene primer amplification. Sequencing was performed with immunoSEQ multiplex PCR; in TCRdb, only in-frame clones are kept and a portion is missing. D and trimming were read from the DNA, whereas the V and J calls and clone size are those reported in that table. The sample contains 180,000 or so clones, approximately 82% of which appear only once. These data originate in a study of blood T cell repertoires in COVID-19. Study as a whole: The United States, Italy and Spain supplied acute and convalescent COVID-19 samples. In each case, the material was cDNA or gDNA derived from T cells, B-cell-depleted T cells, or PBMCs.

The TCR originated in a human donor with acute or convalescent COVID-19. The donor label of this sample is uncertain. Sequencing was carried out using peripheral blood. The gene calls are TRBV5-1 and TRBJ2-1, with TRBD2 matching over 13 bases. The CDR3 DNA reads TGCGCCAGCAGCCGTGGGACTAGCGGGACCTACAATGAGCAGTTCTTC. It yields the protein CASSRGTSGTYNEQFF.